The 32 T cell receptor beta chains reported below all come from one sample, sequenced in a study of response to subunit inactivated influenza vaccine. TCRdb recomputed calls from the RT-PCR reads with MiXCR, one row per CDR3 protein. Of more than 550,000 distinct CDR3 sequences in the sample, over 9% were seen once. The data were also submitted as part of a second study, on T cells expressing NK-cell markers. From that paper: TCR beta cDNA was generated via 5'RACE template switching incorporating UMIs.

The sample in question was PBMCs from blood, obtained on the day of vaccination. These receptors were taken from a man aged 50 or older who received an inactivated influenza vaccine.

This rearrangement joins TRBV7-2 to TRBJ2-7; D is undetermined. V lost 4 bases and J lost 5, with 9 bases in between. Germline CDR1 SGHTA, CDR2 FQGNSA. This CDR3 has 12 residues. The CDR3 loop is CASSSRMDEQYF. The DNA of the CDR3 is TGTGCCAGCAGCTCCCGGATGGACGAGCAGTACTTC.

This clonotype showed up just a few times. The V call is TRBV12-3 or TRBV12-4, the J call TRBJ2-1; 10 bases are a match to TRBD2. This CDR3 has 16 residues. Trimming at V came to 3 bases and at J to 4 bases, leaving 6 bases not matched to a gene. The CDR3 reads CASSFGSGRVYNEQFF. The CDR3 bases are TGTGCCAGCAGTTTCGGGAGCGGGAGGGTTTACAATGAGCAGTTCTTC.

This chain connects TRBV20-1 to TRBJ1-4; no firm D call. Germline CDR1 and CDR2: DFQATT and SNEGSKA (reference sequence). CDR3 length: 15 residues. V dropped 5 bases and J dropped 4 bases, with 17 bases sitting between them. In nucleotides, the CDR3 is TGCAGTGCTCTCTCTCGGGGAGGTAATAATGAAAAACTGTTTTTT. Amino acid sequence: CSALSRGGNNEKLFF.

This clonotype was seen only a few times. The V and J genes are TRBV7-2 and TRBJ2-2; no clear D. The V gene lost 1 base and the J gene lost 4 bases, with 10 bases spanning the gap. Per germline, CDR1 SGHTA and CDR2 FQGNSA. This CDR3 is 15 amino acids long. The CDR3 here is CASSLDGRSTGELFF. The CDR3 region has the DNA TGTGCCAGCAGCTTAGACGGGCGGAGCACCGGGGAGCTGTTTTTT.

This clonotype was found a few times. The chain combines TRBV5-1 with TRBJ2-5; possible D gene TRBD2, 6 bases. This CDR3 comprises 15 residues. Trimming pared 0 bases from V and 5 bases from J, leaving 14 bases between. Germline-derived CDR1 and CDR2 are SGHRS and YFSETQ. CDR3 sequence: CASSLGGGARETQYF. The CDR3 coding sequence is TGCGCCAGCAGCTTGGGGGGAGGAGCGAGGGAGACCCAGTACTTC. The complete variable domain, with remaining parts taken from reference TRBV5-1 and TRBJ2-5, reads KAGVTQTPRYLIKTRGQQVTLSCSPISGHRSVSWYQQTPGQGLQFLFEYFSETQRNKGNFPGRFSGRQFSNSRSEMNVSTLELGDSALYLCASSLGGGARETQYFGPGTRLLVL.

A few counts support this clonotype. The CDR3 protein is CASSQVLAGVQETQYF. CDR3 coding DNA: TGCGCCAGCAGCCAAGTGCTAGCGGGGGTCCAAGAGACCCAGTACTTC. The V call is TRBV4-1, the J call TRBJ2-5; 10 positions match TRBD2. CDR3 length equals 16 residues. V dropped 1 base and J dropped 1; count of bases not matched to a gene: 3. CDR1 is MGHRA and CDR2 is YSYEKL in the germline V gene.

This clonotype occurred a few times. This chain uses TRBV27 with TRBJ2-1; 13 nucleotides line up with TRBD2. The CDR3 consists of 14 residues. Germline V gene sequence: CDR1 MNHEY, CDR2 SMNVEV (reference sequence). Germline trimming cut 7 bases from V and 10 bases from J; bases unmatched to any gene: 7. This chain's CDR3 is CASIGLAGVKEQFF. In DNA, the CDR3 is TGTGCCAGCATAGGACTAGCGGGAGTTAAGGAGCAGTTCTTC.

The chain couples TRBV7-2 to TRBJ2-7; 14 nucleotides align to TRBD2. CDR1 SGHTA and CDR2 FQGNSA come from the germline V gene. V lost 5 bases, J lost 6 bases, and 3 bases stayed unmatched. The CDR3 covers 14 residues. CDR3 nucleotide sequence: TGTGCCAGCAGCCTTGGACTAGCGGGAGGCGAGCAGTACTTC. Translating gives CASSLGLAGGEQYF.

In its sample, this clonotype was seen a few times. This chain uses TRBV5-1 with TRBJ2-4; TRBD2 might be the D (6 bases). Germline-derived CDR1 and CDR2 are SGHRS and YFSETQ. The CDR3 loop spans 13 amino acids. V gave up 4 bases and J gave up 4 bases, with 9 bases separating them. The CDR3 region is CASSLAKKNIQYF. The CDR3 DNA is TGCGCCAGCAGCCTAGCGAAAAAAAACATTCAGTACTTC.

This clonotype was seen a few times. The genes are TRBV2 and TRBJ2-5; D might be TRBD2 (5 bases). Germline V gives CDR1 SNHLY, CDR2 FYNNEI. The length of the CDR3 is 13 residues. Trimming pared 5 bases from V and 8 bases from J, leaving 15 bases between. CDR3 sequence (DNA): TGTGCCAGCAGTTACGGGAATTGGATTACCCAGTACTTC. It encodes CASSYGNWITQYF.

The V call is TRBV5-1, the J call TRBJ2-3; D is possibly TRBD1 or TRBD2 (6 bases each). Looked up from germline, CDR1 is SGHRS and CDR2 is YFSETQ. The CDR3 sequence is 24 residues long. Trimming cost V 2 bases and J 2 bases, with 39 bases left between them. CDR3: CASSLPGPPPKGGHTDISTDTQYF. As DNA, the CDR3 is TGCGCCAGCAGCTTACCGGGACCACCACCGAAGGGGGGTCACACCGATATATCCACAGATACGCAGTATTTT.

V usage is TRBV12-3 or TRBV12-4 and J usage is TRBJ1-5; the match to TRBD1 covers 9 bases. The CDR3 totals 17 residues. V was clipped by 5 bases and J by 2 bases; unmatched bases: 10. CDR3 sequence reads: CASSITGGWVGNQPQHF. The CDR3 nucleotides are TGTGCCAGCAGTATTACAGGGGGCTGGGTTGGCAATCAGCCCCAGCATTTT.

The chain uses TRBV28 and TRBJ2-7; the D gene is possibly TRBD1 (5 bases). V lost 3 bases to trimming and J lost 2 bases, with 11 bases between them. CDR3 length: 14 residues. CDR1 is MDHEN, CDR2 SYDVKM, per germline. The CDR3 here is CASSFNRHAYEQYF. In nucleotides, the CDR3 is TGTGCCAGCAGTTTCAACAGGCACGCCTACGAGCAGTACTTC.

The rearrangement uses TRBV12-3 or TRBV12-4 and TRBJ1-2; 11 positions match TRBD1. The CDR3 extends over 14 amino acids. Unmatched junction bases numbered 7, after V lost 5 bases and J lost 8 bases. Here the CDR3 DNA reads TGTGCCAGCAGTCCAGGGACAGGGGGGAACGGCTACACCTTC. It specifies CASSPGTGGNGYTF.

This clonotype has only one observation. This sequence joins TRBV5-1 and TRBJ1-1, with TRBD1 identical over 8 bases. CDR3 length: 15 amino acids. Germline V gene lookup returns CDR1 SGHRS and CDR2 YFSETQ. The trim removed 0 bases at V and 8 bases at J, leaving 9 bases unmatched. CDR3 DNA: TGCGCCAGCAGCTTGGTGGGGCAGGGGGCAGAAGAAGCTTTCTTT. Protein sequence: CASSLVGQGAEEAFF. The complete variable domain, with remaining parts taken from reference TRBV5-1 and TRBJ1-1, reads KAGVTQTPRYLIKTRGQQVTLSCSPISGHRSVSWYQQTPGQGLQFLFEYFSETQRNKGNFPGRFSGRQFSNSRSEMNVSTLELGDSALYLCASSLVGQGAEEAFFGQGTRLTVV.

This clonotype was observed a few times. The V gene is TRBV29-1, the J gene TRBJ2-1; a weak D match, TRBD2 (6 bases). The length of the CDR3 is 14 residues. V was clipped by 4 bases and J by 7 bases, with 17 bases between them. CDR1 and CDR2 (germline): SQVTM, ANQGSEA. The CDR3 region is CSVGRGNGGNEQFF. In DNA form, the CDR3 reads TGCAGCGTTGGCCGGGGGAACGGTGGGAATGAGCAGTTCTTC.

This clonotype was observed a few times. This rearrangement joins TRBV7-2 to TRBJ2-7; 7 bases match TRBD2. The V gene end was trimmed by 5 bases and the J gene end by 4 bases; junction bases not matched to a gene: 5. Germline V gene sequence: CDR1 SGHTA, CDR2 FQGNSA. The length of the CDR3 is 13 residues. CDR3 region: CASSRAGIYEQYF. CDR3 nucleotides: TGTGCCAGCAGCCGAGCGGGAATTTACGAGCAGTACTTC.

The V gene is TRBV7-2, the J gene TRBJ2-7; D ambiguous. The CDR3 covers 13 residues. V was cut by 3 bases and J by 3 bases, with 9 bases left in between. From germline, CDR1 is SGHTA and CDR2 FQGNSA. The CDR3 loop reads CASSLRQDYEQYF. DNA for the CDR3: TGTGCCAGCAGCTTGCGGCAAGACTACGAGCAGTACTTC.

There are a few counts of this clonotype. The chain is built from TRBV20-1 and TRBJ2-4; TRBD2 agrees at 8 bases. This CDR3 is built from 13 residues. Per germline, CDR1 DFQATT and CDR2 SNEGSKA (reference sequence). V lost 6 bases, J lost 2 bases, and 3 bases stayed unmatched. CDR3 sequence (DNA): TGCAGTGCCTCGGGGGGGTCCAAAAACATTCAGTACTTC. It codes for CSASGGSKNIQYF.

This clonotype was found a few times. The junction departs from the called germline gene at one end, perhaps through a read error. The chain is built from TRBV7-9 and TRBJ2-5; D is perhaps TRBD2 (5 bases). The germline gives CDR1 SEHNR, CDR2 FQNEAQ (reference sequence). The CDR3 consists of 15 residues. This chain's CDR3 is CASSPHSRAQATQYF. The CDR3 nucleotides are TGTGCCAGCAGTCCCCATTCGCGGGCCCAAGCGACCCAGTACTTC.

This clonotype was observed a handful of times. This CDR3 is CASSLEGTSGISSYEQYF. The CDR3 DNA reads as TGTGCCAGCAGCTTAGAAGGGACTAGCGGGATCAGCTCCTACGAGCAGTACTTC. The rearrangement joins TRBV11-2 to TRBJ2-7, with 13 positions matching TRBD2. This CDR3 region has 18 residues. Germline V gene data show CDR1 as SGHAT and CDR2 as FQNNGV. The ends lost 0 bases at V and 0 bases at J; junction bases unmatched: 5.

This clonotype was seen ten or more times. The chain couples TRBV5-1 to TRBJ2-1; D tentatively fits TRBD1 or TRBD2 (6 bases each). The CDR3 loop spans 15 amino acids. Germline V gives CDR1 SGHRS, CDR2 YFSETQ. The V end lost 0 bases, the J end lost 5 bases, and 12 bases lay between the germline ends. CDR3 DNA: TGCGCCAGCAGCTTGGAGGGGGGATTTCACAATGAGCAGTTCTTC. Its translation: CASSLEGGFHNEQFF.

In this sample, this clonotype turned up a few times. J is TRBJ1-1 and V is TRBV5-1; a weak D match, TRBD1 (6 bases). The CDR3 spans 15 residues. V shed 0 bases and J shed 3 bases, with 12 bases lying between them. Germline loops: CDR1 SGHRS, CDR2 YFSETQ. The CDR3 region has the DNA TGCGCCAGCAGCTTGGCCGGGCAGGGGTACACTGAAGCTTTCTTT. It translates to CASSLAGQGYTEAFF. Filled out from reference TRBV5-1 and TRBJ1-1, the complete variable domain reads KAGVTQTPRYLIKTRGQQVTLSCSPISGHRSVSWYQQTPGQGLQFLFEYFSETQRNKGNFPGRFSGRQFSNSRSEMNVSTLELGDSALYLCASSLAGQGYTEAFFGQGTRLTVV.

This clonotype was seen a handful of times. The chain is built from TRBV2 and TRBJ2-7; D is undetermined. CDR3 length: 13 amino acids. Germline lookup yields CDR1 SNHLY and CDR2 FYNNEI. V gave up 5 bases and J gave up 3 bases, with 11 bases separating them. In DNA, the CDR3 is TGTGCCAGCAGTTCCTCCGAGATCTACGAGCAGTACTTC. Translated, it gives CASSSSEIYEQYF.

The chain recombines TRBV20-1 with TRBJ2-2; TRBD1 matches 11 bases. Germline lookup yields CDR1 DFQATT and CDR2 SNEGSKA (reference sequence). Germline trimming cut 6 bases from V and 5 bases from J; bases unmatched to any gene: 5. The CDR3 is 14 amino acids. This CDR3 is CSAGQGARTGELFF. Written as DNA, the CDR3 is TGCAGTGCAGGACAGGGGGCGCGAACCGGGGAGCTGTTTTTT.

This clonotype was counted between two and nine times. This chain links TRBV7-9 with TRBJ2-2; maybe TRBD2 (5 bases). V lost 4 bases and J 7 bases, leaving 10 bases between the germline ends. The CDR3 is 13 amino acids. Germline V lookup: CDR1 SEHNR, CDR2 FQNEAQ (reference sequence). CDR3 loop: CASSSDWDGELFF. The CDR3, as DNA: TGTGCCAGCAGCTCGGACTGGGACGGGGAGCTGTTTTTT.

This clonotype was found a few times. V gene TRBV7-6 combines with J gene TRBJ1-6; D call uncertain. The germline CDR1 and CDR2 sequences are SGHVS and FNYEAQ. The CDR3 spans 15 residues. The V end was cut by 2 bases, the J end by 3 bases, with 8 bases between. The CDR3 sequence: CASSLQGFYNSPLHF. CDR3 DNA: TGTGCCAGCAGCTTACAAGGTTTCTATAATTCACCCCTCCACTTT.

This clonotype was detected only a few times. The V call is TRBV29-1, the J call TRBJ1-1; D unclear. The V and J ends lost 1 base and 5 bases respectively, with 8 bases between them. Per the germline V gene, CDR1 is SQVTM and CDR2 is ANQGSEA. The CDR3 is made up of 12 amino acids. The CDR3 bases are TGCAGCGTTGAAGGGCTGGGGACTGAAGCTTTCTTT. It codes for CSVEGLGTEAFF.

This clonotype was seen only a few times. This rearrangement joins TRBV29-1 to TRBJ1-1; a possible D gene is TRBD1 (6 bases). CDR3 length: 17 residues. Per the germline V gene, CDR1 is SQVTM and CDR2 is ANQGSEA. Trimming shortened V by 0 bases and J by 0 bases, and 17 bases separated the two germline ends. The CDR3 is CSVEDLNRVGVNTEAFF. CDR3 DNA sequence: TGCAGCGTTGAAGATTTGAACAGGGTGGGGGTGAACACTGAAGCTTTCTTT. Drawing the rest from reference TRBV29-1 and TRBJ1-1, the complete variable domain is SAVISQKPSRDICQRGTSLTIQCQVDSQVTMMFWYRQQPGQSLTLIATANQGSEATYESGFVIDKFPISRPNLTFSTLTVSNMSPEDSSIYLCSVEDLNRVGVNTEAFFGQGTRLTVV.

The genes are TRBV2 and TRBJ2-5; possible D gene TRBD1, 5 bases. Looked up from germline, CDR1 is SNHLY and CDR2 is FYNNEI. Deletions cut 2 bases from V and 2 bases from J, with 9 bases between. The CDR3 sequence is 14 residues long. The CDR3 DNA follows: TGTGCCAGCAGTGAACAGGGCCCGCAAGAGACCCAGTACTTC. Translated: CASSEQGPQETQYF. The variable domain in full, completed from reference TRBV2 and TRBJ2-5, reads EPEVTQTPSHQVTQMGQEVILRCVPISNHLYFYWYRQILGQKVEFLVSFYNNEISEKSEIFDDQFSVERPDGSNFTLKIRSTKLEDSAMYFCASSEQGPQETQYFGPGTRLLVL.

This clonotype has more than one count but fewer than ten. This chain uses TRBV4-1 with TRBJ2-4; possibly TRBD1 for D (6 bases). The CDR3 is 13 amino acids. The V end was cut by 0 bases, the J end by 7 bases, with 7 bases between. CDR1 and CDR2 (germline): MGHRA, YSYEKL. The DNA for the CDR3 is TGCGCCAGCAGCCAAGAGGGGGCCAACATTCAGTACTTC. It translates to CASSQEGANIQYF.

This clonotype was picked up a small number of times. This rearrangement joins TRBV6-2 or TRBV6-3 to TRBJ2-1; D gene uncertain. The CDR3 has 13 residues. The germline V gene encodes CDR1 MNHEY and CDR2 SVGEGT. The V end was cut by 8 bases, the J end by 3 bases, with 11 bases between. This CDR3 is CASYTSYYNEQFF. The CDR3 DNA follows: TGTGCCAGCTACACATCTTACTACAATGAGCAGTTCTTC.